The TCR beta chain described here comes from a study of T cells expressing NK-cell markers. Study-level information: CD3+CD56+NKG2C+, CD3+CD56+NKG2C- and CD3+CD56-NKG2C+ T cells, once sorted, supplied the TCR beta repertoires.

Germline lookup yields CDR1 ENHRY and CDR2 SYGVKD. The CDR3 consists of 14 residues. 5'RACE template switching with UMIs generated TCR beta cDNA. Reanalyzing the 5' RACE reads, TCRdb keeps one entry per CDR3 protein, without DNA. The sample table includes some 390,000 distinct CDR3 sequences. The J gene is TRBJ2-7, the V gene TRBV10-3; the D gene TCRdb calls, TRBD1, cannot be checked with no DNA. Sequenced material: blood T cells: a sorted CD56 or NKG2C T cell subset, CD4+ or CD8+ T cells, or bulk PBMC T cells (not recorded which). The TCR originated in a woman aged 45-65 years in good health. The CDR3 is CATETGRGSYEQYF.